The T cell receptor (beta chain) described here comes from a study of shared clonotypes between healthy human individuals. Produced via immunoSEQ multiplex PCR; TCRdb's table is partial and in-frame only. The data contain about 380,000 clones, about 97% of them singletons. The CDR3 spans 13 residues. V was clipped by 8 bases and J by 0 bases, with 5 bases between them. Germline loops: CDR1 MGHDK, CDR2 SYGVNS. Sequenced: memory CD8+ T cells sorted from blood. As for subset: CD45RO+ cells pooled with CCR7-negative TemRA cells. The chain uses TRBV25-1 and TRBJ2-6; D uncertain. The TCR comes from a man aged 25 to 40 in good health. Here the CDR3 reads CASGYSGANVLTF. In nucleotides, the CDR3 is TGTGCCAGCGGCTACTCTGGGGCCAACGTCCTGACTTTC.